The clone carrying this T cell receptor beta chain has just one count. Amplification of TCR beta CDR3 regions used RNA as the template. Researchers ran a first-round RT-PCR on the TCR CDR3 using the HTBI primer set. TCRdb re-analysed the multiplex PCR reads in MiXCR, keeping a single row per CDR3 protein. The repertoire holds roughly 250,000 distinct CDR3 sequences, around 20% seen once, with 50% to 75% in the top ten. This record comes from a study of T cells in Graves' hyperthyroidism and ophthalmopathy. This CDR3 spans 15 amino acids. The V end lost 2 bases, the J end lost 6 bases, and 13 bases lay between the germline ends. Germline values: CDR1 MNHEY, CDR2 SVGEGT.

V and J are TRBV6-2 or TRBV6-3 and TRBJ2-2; D uncertain. This TCR came from a man aged 25 to 40 with Graves' ophthalmopathy. Input material: blood. The CDR3 DNA follows: TGTGCCAGCAGTTACCGGAGTTGGTCGGCCGGGGAGCTGTTTTTT. This translates into CASSYRSWSAGELFF.